This T cell receptor beta chain was captured by sequencing in a study of T cell responses to AZD1222 COVID-19 vaccine. Study as a whole: Combined were second doses at about 4 or about 12 weeks. Whole-study results and caveats: It was only a handful of AZD1222 recipients who were seropositive at baseline. As reported, nearly half of all spike-specific TCRs target variant regions that are unmutated. The breadth and depth of Spike-specific TCRs increased once two AZD1222 doses had been given.

Sequenced by immunoSEQ multiplex PCR; TCRdb stores in-frame clones only, minus some. The table records 130,000 or so clones, 86% of them present only once. Only one count was recorded for this clone. Antigen: not known. This sample comprised peripheral blood, obtained on day 0 of AZD1222 vaccination. The receptor was derived from an adult in good health.

CDR3 amino acids: CASSQLAGGQSNEQFF. CDR3 nucleotide sequence: TGTGCCAGCAGTCAACTAGCGGGAGGGCAAAGCAATGAGCAGTTCTTC. The chain joins TRBV2 to TRBJ2-1; 13 bases map to TRBD2. Germline CDR1 SNHLY, CDR2 FYNNEI. The V segment lost 5 bases and the J segment 6 bases; nucleotides outside the gene matches: 7. The CDR3 covers 16 residues.